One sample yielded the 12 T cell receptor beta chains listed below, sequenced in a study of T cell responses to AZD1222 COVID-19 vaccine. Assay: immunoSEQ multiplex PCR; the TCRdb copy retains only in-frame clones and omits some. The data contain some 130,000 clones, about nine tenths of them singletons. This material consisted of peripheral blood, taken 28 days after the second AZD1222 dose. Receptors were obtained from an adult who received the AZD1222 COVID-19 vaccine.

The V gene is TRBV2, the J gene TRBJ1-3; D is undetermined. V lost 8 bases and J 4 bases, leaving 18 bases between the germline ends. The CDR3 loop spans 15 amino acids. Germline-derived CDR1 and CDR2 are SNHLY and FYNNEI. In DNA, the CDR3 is TGTGCCAGCTGTCAAACAAAACTAAGAGGAAACACCATATATTTT. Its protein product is CASCQTKLRGNTIYF.

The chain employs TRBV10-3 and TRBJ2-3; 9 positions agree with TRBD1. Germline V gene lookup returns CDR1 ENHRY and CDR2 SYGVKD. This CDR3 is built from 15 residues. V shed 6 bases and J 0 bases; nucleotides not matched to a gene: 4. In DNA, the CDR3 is TGTGCCATCAGACGACAGGGGGTTAGCACAGATACGCAGTATTTT. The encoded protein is CAIRRQGVSTDTQYF.

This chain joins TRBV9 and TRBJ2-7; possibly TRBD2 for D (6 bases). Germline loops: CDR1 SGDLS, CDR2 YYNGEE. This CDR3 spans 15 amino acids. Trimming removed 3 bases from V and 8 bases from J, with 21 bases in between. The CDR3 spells CASSARSLPAGQQYF. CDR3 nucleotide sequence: TGTGCCAGCAGCGCTAGGTCCCTCCCTGCGGGGCAGCAGTACTTC. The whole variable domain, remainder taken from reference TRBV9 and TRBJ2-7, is DSGVTQTPKHLITATGQRVTLRCSPRSGDLSVYWYQQSLDQGLQFLIQYYNGEERAKGNILERFSAQQFPDLHSELNLSSLELGDSALYFCASSARSLPAGQQYFGPGTRLTVT.

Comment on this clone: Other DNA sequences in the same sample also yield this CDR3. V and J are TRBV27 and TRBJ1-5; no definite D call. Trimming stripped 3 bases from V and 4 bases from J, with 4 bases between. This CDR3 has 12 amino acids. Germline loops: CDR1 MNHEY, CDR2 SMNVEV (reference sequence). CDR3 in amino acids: CASSFHNQPQHF. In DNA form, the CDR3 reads TGTGCCAGCAGTTTCCATAATCAGCCCCAGCATTTT.

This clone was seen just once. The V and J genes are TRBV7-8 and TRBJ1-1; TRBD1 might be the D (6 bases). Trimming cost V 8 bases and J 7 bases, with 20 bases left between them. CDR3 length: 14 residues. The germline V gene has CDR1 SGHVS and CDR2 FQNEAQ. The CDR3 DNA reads TGTGCCAGCGGAGAATTTGGGGGCGCCGATGAAGCTTTCTTT. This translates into CASGEFGGADEAFF. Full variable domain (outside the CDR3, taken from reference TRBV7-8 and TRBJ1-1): GAGVSQSPRYKVAKRGQDVALRCDPISGHVSLFWYQQALGQGPEFLTYFQNEAQLDKSGLPSDRFFAERPEGSVSTLKIQRTQQEDSAVYLCASGEFGGADEAFFGQGTRLTVV.

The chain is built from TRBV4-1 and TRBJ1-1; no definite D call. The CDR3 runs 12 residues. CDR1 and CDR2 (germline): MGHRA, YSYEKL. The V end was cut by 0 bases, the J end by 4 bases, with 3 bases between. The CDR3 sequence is CASSQDRTEAFF. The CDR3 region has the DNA TGCGCCAGCAGCCAAGATCGCACTGAAGCTTTCTTT.

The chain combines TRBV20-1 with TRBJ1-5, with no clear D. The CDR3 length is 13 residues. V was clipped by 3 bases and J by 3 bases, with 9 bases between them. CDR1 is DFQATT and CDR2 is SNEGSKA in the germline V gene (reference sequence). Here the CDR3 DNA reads TGCAGTGCTAGTCCAGGCTACAATCAGCCCCAGCATTTT. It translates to CSASPGYNQPQHF.

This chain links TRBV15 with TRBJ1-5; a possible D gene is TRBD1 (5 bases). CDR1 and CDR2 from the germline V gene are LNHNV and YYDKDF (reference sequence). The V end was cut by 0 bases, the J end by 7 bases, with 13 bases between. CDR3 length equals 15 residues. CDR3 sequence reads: CATSRDWGLEQPQHF. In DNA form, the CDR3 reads TGTGCCACCAGCAGAGATTGGGGCCTTGAGCAGCCCCAGCATTTT.

The CDR3 region is CASSWTSGNTGELFF. For the CDR3, the DNA is TGTGCCAGCAGTTGGACTAGCGGGAACACCGGGGAGCTGTTTTTT. The chain joins TRBV6-5 to TRBJ2-2, with 10 bases matching TRBD2. Per germline, CDR1 MNHEY and CDR2 SVGAGI. The junction had 0 bases not matched to a gene; V was cut back by 4 bases and J by 1 base. CDR3 length: 15 amino acids.

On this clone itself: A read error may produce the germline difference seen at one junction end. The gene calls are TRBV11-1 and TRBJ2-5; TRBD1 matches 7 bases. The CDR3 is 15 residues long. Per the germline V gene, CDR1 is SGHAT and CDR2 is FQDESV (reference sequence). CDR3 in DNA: TGTGCTAGCAGCTTACTCCGGACAGGCGGGGAGACCCAGTACTTC. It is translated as CASSLLRTGGETQYF.

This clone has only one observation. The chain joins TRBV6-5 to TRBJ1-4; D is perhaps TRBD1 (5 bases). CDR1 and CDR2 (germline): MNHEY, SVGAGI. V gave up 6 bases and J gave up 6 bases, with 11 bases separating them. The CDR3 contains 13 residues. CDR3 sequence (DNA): TGTGCCAGCAGACCGGGGGGGGATGAAAAACTGTTTTTT. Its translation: CASRPGGDEKLFF.

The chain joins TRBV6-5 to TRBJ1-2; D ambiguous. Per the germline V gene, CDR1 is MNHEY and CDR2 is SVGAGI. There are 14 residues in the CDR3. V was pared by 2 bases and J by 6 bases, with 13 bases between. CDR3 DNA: TGTGCCAGCAGTTACGATTGGTCCAAGAATGGCTACACCTTC. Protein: CASSYDWSKNGYTF.